Shown below are 6 T cell receptor beta chains from a single sample sequenced in a study of blood T cell repertoires in COVID-19. Some clones are missing from TCRdb's copy, which holds only in-frame ones; the method was immunoSEQ multiplex PCR. The table lists 200,000 to 250,000 clones, roughly 88% of them singletons. The sample was PBMCs or T cells enriched from blood (not recorded which). The source of these receptors is a woman aged 25 to 39 who had been exposed to COVID-19.

This chain links TRBV11-2 with TRBJ2-7; 8 nucleotides align to TRBD2. CDR3 length: 15 amino acids. The ends lost 4 bases at V and 4 bases at J; junction bases unmatched: 9. Germline CDR1 SGHAT, CDR2 FQNNGV. The DNA for the CDR3 is TGTGCCAGCAGCTCGAGTCGCGGGAGGAGGTACGAGCAGTACTTC. As protein: CASSSSRGRRYEQYF.

Here the CDR3 DNA reads TGCAGCGTTGGAGTTAGCGGGAGGGGCGGGGAGCTGTTTTTT. It is translated as CSVGVSGRGGELFF. The chain couples TRBV29-1 to TRBJ2-2, with TRBD2 matching over 11 bases. This CDR3 has 14 residues. In germline, CDR1 is SQVTM, CDR2 ANQGSEA. The junction had 5 bases not matched to a gene; V was cut back by 4 bases and J by 7 bases.

This clone showed up just once. The chain has TRBV2 and TRBJ1-3, with 7 bases identical to TRBD1. J lost 1 base, V lost 5 bases, and 11 bases had no gene match. The CDR3 covers 17 residues. Germline V gives CDR1 SNHLY, CDR2 FYNNEI. The CDR3: CASSPTPGTESGNTIYF. DNA for the CDR3: TGTGCCAGCAGTCCAACACCCGGGACAGAGTCTGGAAACACCATATATTTT.

The chain couples TRBV7-9 to TRBJ2-7, with 8 bases lining up with TRBD2. Looked up from germline, CDR1 is SEHNR and CDR2 is FQNEAQ (reference sequence). This CDR3 region has 18 residues. Losses at the gene ends were 5 bases for V and 2 bases for J; bases not matched to a gene: 17. CDR3 in amino acids: CASSPGRSSGLKTYEQYF. Here the CDR3 DNA reads TGTGCCAGCAGCCCTGGAAGGTCTAGCGGGCTAAAAACCTACGAGCAGTACTTC.

The chain has TRBV7-6 and TRBJ2-3, with 13 bases fitting TRBD2. The CDR3 totals 15 residues. Germline values: CDR1 SGHVS, CDR2 FNYEAQ. V lost 5 bases and J lost 6; bases outside the gene matches: 5. The CDR3, as DNA: TGTGCCAGCAGCCGGACTAGCGGGAGATCGGATACGCAGTATTTT. Its protein product is CASSRTSGRSDTQYF.

The gene calls are TRBV5-4 and TRBJ2-1; D is possibly TRBD1 (5 bases). The ends were cut back, 0 bases at V and 6 bases at J, with 13 bases in the middle. CDR3 size: 15 residues. CDR1 and CDR2 (germline): SGHNT, YYREEE (reference sequence). The CDR3 DNA is TGTGCCAGCAGCTTGGGTGGTAGCAGGGTCAATGAGCAGTTCTTC. Translated: CASSLGGSRVNEQFF.